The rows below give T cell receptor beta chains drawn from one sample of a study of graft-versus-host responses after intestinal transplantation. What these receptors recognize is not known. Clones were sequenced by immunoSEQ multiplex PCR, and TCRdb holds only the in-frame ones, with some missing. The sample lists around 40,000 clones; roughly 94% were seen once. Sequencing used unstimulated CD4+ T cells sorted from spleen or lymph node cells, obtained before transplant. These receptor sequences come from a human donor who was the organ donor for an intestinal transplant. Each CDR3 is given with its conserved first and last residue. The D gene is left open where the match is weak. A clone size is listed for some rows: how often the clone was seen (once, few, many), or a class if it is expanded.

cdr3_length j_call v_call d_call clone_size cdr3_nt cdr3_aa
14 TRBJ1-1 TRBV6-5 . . TGTGCCAGCAGTTACTCGTCGGAGAACACTGAAGCTTTCTTT CASSYSSENTEAFF
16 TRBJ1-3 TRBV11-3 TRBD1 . TGTGCCAGCAGCGGATGGGACAGGAACTCTGGAAACACCATATATTTT CASSGWDRNSGNTIYF
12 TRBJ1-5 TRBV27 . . TGTGCCAGCAGTTACTACAATCAGCCCCAGCATTTT CASSYYNQPQHF
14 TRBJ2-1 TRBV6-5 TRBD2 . TGTGCCAGCAGTTCGACCGGGGGGGCCAATGAGCAGTTCTTC CASSSTGGANEQFF
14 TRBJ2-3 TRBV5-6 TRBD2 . TGTGCCAGCAGCTGGACTAGCTACACAGATACGCAGTATTTT CASSWTSYTDTQYF
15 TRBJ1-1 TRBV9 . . TGTGCCAGCAGCGTGTACGGGGGCGAGAACACTGAAGCTTTCTTT CASSVYGGENTEAFF
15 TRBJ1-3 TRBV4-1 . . TGCGCCAGCAGCCAAGATTACGGGGCCGGAAACACCATATATTTT CASSQDYGAGNTIYF
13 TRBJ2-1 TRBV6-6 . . TGTGCCAGCAGGTGGACGGACGGGAATGAGCAGTTCTTC CASRWTDGNEQFF
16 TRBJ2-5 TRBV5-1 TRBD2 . TGCGCCAGCAGCCCCGGGACTAGCGGGGGAAGAGAGACCCAGTACTTC CASSPGTSGGRETQYF
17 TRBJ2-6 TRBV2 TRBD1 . TGTGCCAGCAGTAAAGACAGGGGTAGCTCTGGGGCCAACGTCCTGACTTTC CASSKDRGSSGANVLTF
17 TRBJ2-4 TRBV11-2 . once TGTGCCAGCAGCTGGGGGGTGGCGTTGCCAGCCAAAAACATTCAGTACTTC CASSWGVALPAKNIQYF
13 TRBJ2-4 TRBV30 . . TGTGCCCCCGAAGGGAGTTACAAAAACATTCAGTACTTC CAPEGSYKNIQYF
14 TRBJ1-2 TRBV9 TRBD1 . TGTGCCAGCAGCCCGGGACAGGGGGCCAGGGGCTACACCTTC CASSPGQGARGYTF
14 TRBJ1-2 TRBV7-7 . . TGTGCCAGCAGCTTAGCGGCGGGAGTCTATGGCTACACCTTC CASSLAAGVYGYTF
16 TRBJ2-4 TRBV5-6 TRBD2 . TGTGCCAGCAGCATAGGGACTAGCTGGGATCGGAACATTCAGTACTTC CASSIGTSWDRNIQYF
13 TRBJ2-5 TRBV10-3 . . TGTGCCATCGGAGGCCTGCCCCAAGAGACCCAGTACTTC CAIGGLPQETQYF
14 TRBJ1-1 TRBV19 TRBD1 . TGTGCCAGTAACAACGGACAGGGGTACACTGAAGCTTTCTTT CASNNGQGYTEAFF
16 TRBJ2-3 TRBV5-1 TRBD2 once TGCGCCAGCAGCCTCCGACTAGCGGGGGGCACAGATACGCAGTATTTT CASSLRLAGGTDTQYF
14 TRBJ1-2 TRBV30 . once TGTGCCTGGAGTGAGGTCAGCCTTACGAGGGGCTACACCTTC CAWSEVSLTRGYTF
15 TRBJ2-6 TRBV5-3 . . TGTGCCAGAAGCTCCAAGGGGAGCGGGGCCAACGTCCTGACTTTC CARSSKGSGANVLTF
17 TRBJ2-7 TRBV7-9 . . TGTGCCAGCAGCTTAGCGGCAGGGGTAGGGGTGGCCTACGAGCAGTACTTC CASSLAAGVGVAYEQYF
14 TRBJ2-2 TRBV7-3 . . TGTGCCAGCAGCTTCTCGAGGAACACCGGGGAGCTGTTTTTT CASSFSRNTGELFF
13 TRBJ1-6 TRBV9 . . TGTGCCAGCAGCGTAGAGGGGGGTTCACCCCTCCACTTT CASSVEGGSPLHF
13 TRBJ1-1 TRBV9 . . TGTGCCAGCAGTGGAGGCGGGTTCGCTGAAGCTTTCTTT CASSGGGFAEAFF
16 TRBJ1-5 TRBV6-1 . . TGTGCCAGCAGTGAAGCTCGGGGGTGGATCAATCAGCCCCAGCATTTT CASSEARGWINQPQHF
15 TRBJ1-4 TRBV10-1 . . TGCGCCAGCAGTGAATTTCTAGGAGGGAACGAAAAACTGTTTTTT CASSEFLGGNEKLFF
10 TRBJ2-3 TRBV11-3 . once TGTGCCAGCGGGCGGGATACGCAGTATTTT CASGRDTQYF
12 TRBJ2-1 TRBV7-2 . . TGTGCCAGCAGCCCGACTAGTTTTGAGCAGTTCTTC CASSPTSFEQFF
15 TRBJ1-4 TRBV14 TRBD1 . TGTGCCAGCAGCCCCCACAGGGGGCTGGGGGAAAAACTGTTTTTT CASSPHRGLGEKLFF
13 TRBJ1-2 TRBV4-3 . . TGCGCCAGCAGTCAAACGAGGGCGGGTGGCTACACCTTC CASSQTRAGGYTF
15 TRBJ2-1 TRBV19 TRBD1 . TGTGCCAGTAGTTCCGGACAGGGGTTATACAATGAGCAGTTCTTC CASSSGQGLYNEQFF
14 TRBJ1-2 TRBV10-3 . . TGTGCCATCAGTGAGGGAAAAGGATCCTATGGCTACACCTTC CAISEGKGSYGYTF
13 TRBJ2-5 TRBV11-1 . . TGTGCCAGCAGCTTACCCGTCCAAGAGACCCAGTACTTC CASSLPVQETQYF
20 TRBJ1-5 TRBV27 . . TGTGCCAGCAGTCCAAATATACCCGGGGTGAGGGGATATGGCAATCAGCCCCAGCATTTT CASSPNIPGVRGYGNQPQHF
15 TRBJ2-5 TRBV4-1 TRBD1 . TGCGCCAGCAGCCACGAGACAGGGGTGTTAGGGACCCAGTACTTC CASSHETGVLGTQYF
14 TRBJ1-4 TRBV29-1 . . TGCAGCGTTTCGAGGAGTGGGTTTAATGAAAAACTGTTTTTT CSVSRSGFNEKLFF
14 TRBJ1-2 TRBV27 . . TGTGCCAGCAGTTTAGGACCAACTTACTATGGCTACACCTTC CASSLGPTYYGYTF
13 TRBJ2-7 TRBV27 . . TGTGCCAGCAGAATAAACCCGGGTTTCGCTTGGTACTTC CASRINPGFAWYF
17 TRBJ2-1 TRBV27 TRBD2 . TGTGCCAGTAGCCTGGGAGGGCGGGGGTTCTCCTACAATGAGCAGTTCTTC CASSLGGRGFSYNEQFF